Shown below are 27 T cell receptor beta chains from a single sample sequenced in a study of T-cell reconstitution after alpha-beta-depleted transplantation in children. Using unique molecular identifiers, the investigators prepared the TCRbeta library. Via MiXCR, TCRdb re-called the PCR reads, giving one row per CDR3 protein. Of some 29,000 distinct CDR3 sequences listed, about 6.2% are singletons. The sequenced sample was PBMCs, mostly from graft donor cells, obtained 180 days after TCRalphabeta/CD19-depleted stem cell transplant. All receptors derive from a male patient under 18 who had a stem cell transplant for acute myeloid leukemia, so the T cells may come from the graft donor.

This clonotype occurred a few times. A much larger clone differs from this one at a single base, so this may be a read error. The chain carries TRBV11-2 and TRBJ1-5, with 11 bases fitting TRBD1. This CDR3 is built from 15 residues. The junction had 5 bases not matched to a gene; V was cut back by 5 bases and J by 5 bases. Germline V gene sequence: CDR1 SGHAT, CDR2 FQNNGV. DNA of the CDR3: TGTGCCAGCAGCGGCGGGACAGGGGGTGATCAGCCCCAGCATTTT. Protein product: CASSGGTGGDQPQHF. Full variable domain (remainder filled in from reference TRBV11-2 and TRBJ1-5): EAGVAQSPRYKIIEKRQSVAFWCNPISGHATLYWYQQILGQGPKLLIQFQNNGVVDDSQLPKDRFSAERLKGVDSTLKIQPAKLEDSAVYLCASSGGTGGDQPQHFGDGTRLSIL.

This clonotype was detected ten times or more. V usage is TRBV5-1 and J usage is TRBJ2-7; no reliable D call. CDR1 and CDR2 from the germline V gene are SGHRS and YFSETQ. Between the trimmed V and J ends, which lost 3 bases and 0 bases, there was a span of 10 bases. CDR3 size: 14 residues. CDR3 sequence: CASSYLGPSYEQYF. In DNA, the CDR3 is TGCGCCAGCAGCTACCTCGGACCCTCCTACGAGCAGTACTTC.

The table lists this clonotype with many counts. The chain joins TRBV27 to TRBJ1-4, with a tentative D call TRBD1 (6 bases). The V and J ends lost 6 bases and 0 bases respectively, with 14 bases between them. The CDR3 is 16 residues long. Germline lookup yields CDR1 MNHEY and CDR2 SMNVEV (reference sequence). This chain's CDR3 is CASRPDRGPTNEKLFF. CDR3 DNA sequence: TGTGCCAGCAGGCCTGATCGGGGGCCAACTAATGAAAAACTGTTTTTT.

This clonotype was counted only a few times. V gene TRBV6-2 or TRBV6-3 combines with J gene TRBJ2-1, with D uncertain. From germline, CDR1 is MNHEY and CDR2 SVGEGT. V lost 7 bases and J lost 8, with 9 bases in between. The CDR3 sequence is 11 residues long. The CDR3 sequence: CASMRRDEQFF. Here the CDR3 DNA reads TGTGCCAGCATGAGGCGCGATGAGCAGTTCTTC.

This clonotype was seen repeatedly, ten times or more. The genes are TRBV7-9 and TRBJ1-1, with unresolved D. V lost 5 bases to trimming and J lost 8 bases, with 15 bases between them. CDR3 length: 13 residues. Germline V CDR1 and CDR2: SEHNR, FQNEAQ (reference sequence). The chain's CDR3 is CASSPPAGPEAFF. The CDR3, as DNA: TGTGCCAGCAGCCCCCCCGCGGGTCCGGAAGCTTTCTTT.

The J gene is TRBJ2-7, the V gene TRBV5-1; 8 nucleotides match TRBD1. This CDR3 spans 14 amino acids. Germline values: CDR1 SGHRS, CDR2 YFSETQ. Trimming took 6 bases from V and 0 from J; bases not matched to a gene: 5. CDR3 in amino acids: CASIPGQDSYEQYV. In DNA form, the CDR3 reads TGCGCCAGCATCCCGGGACAGGACTCCTACGAGCAGTACGTC.

This clonotype was found many times. This rearrangement joins TRBV7-3 to TRBJ2-2; D is undetermined. V lost 4 bases and J 4 bases, leaving 10 bases between the germline ends. Germline-derived CDR1 and CDR2 are SGHTA and FQGTGA. The CDR3 is made up of 14 amino acids. The CDR3, as DNA: TGTGCCAGCAGCTCCCTCTCAGGCACCGGGGAGCTGTTTTTT. This sequence encodes CASSSLSGTGELFF.

This clonotype has at least ten counts. The genes are TRBV7-2 and TRBJ1-5; maybe TRBD1 (5 bases). Germline assignment: CDR1 SGHTA and CDR2 FQGNSA. The CDR3 loop spans 15 amino acids. The germline V and J ends were trimmed by 6 bases and 2 bases, with 14 bases remaining between them. In DNA form, the CDR3 reads TGTGCCAGCAGGAAGGGGTCTTGGGGCAATCAGCCCCAGCATTTT. It encodes CASRKGSWGNQPQHF. The variable domain in full, with the rest retrieved from reference TRBV7-2 and TRBJ1-5, is GAGVSQSPSNKVTEKGKDVELRCDPISGHTALYWYRQSLGQGLEFLIYFQGNSAPDKSGLPSDRFSAERTGGSVSTLTIQRTQQEDSAVYLCASRKGSWGNQPQHFGDGTRLSIL.

Many counts were recorded for this clonotype. This rearrangement joins TRBV18 to TRBJ2-7; 7 nucleotides align to TRBD1. Germline V gene data show CDR1 as KGHSH and CDR2 as LQKENI. The V and J ends lost 4 bases and 5 bases, in that order; junction bases with no gene match: 5. The CDR3 loop spans 13 amino acids. This CDR3 reads CASSRNTGDEQYV. The DNA of the CDR3 is TGTGCCAGCTCACGGAACACAGGGGACGAGCAGTACGTC.

This clonotype was seen at least ten times. Its ends do not fully match the called genes, so a read error is possible. The chain couples TRBV7-7 to TRBJ2-1; D gene ambiguous. The CDR3 spans 13 residues. From germline, CDR1 is SSHAT and CDR2 FNYEAQ (reference sequence). The CDR3 DNA is TGTGCTAGCAGCTTAGACCTCAAGGATGAGCAGTTCTTC. It codes for CASSLDLKDEQFF.

J is TRBJ2-7 and V is TRBV28; 13 bases align to TRBD2. V shed 6 bases and J 6 bases; nucleotides not matched to a gene: 8. This CDR3 has 15 residues. Germline V gives CDR1 MDHEN, CDR2 SYDVKM. In DNA, the CDR3 is TGTGCCAGCAGATCCCAACTAGCGGGAGGGCGCGAGCAGTACTTC. Translating gives CASRSQLAGGREQYF.

The chain is built from TRBV3-1 and TRBJ1-2; 7 bases agree with TRBD1. The CDR3 spans 16 residues. CDR1 is LGHDT, CDR2 YNNKEL, per germline (reference sequence). With 8 bases clipped from V and 0 bases from J, the junction kept 12 bases outside the gene matches. CDR3 region: CASWAQGGPANYGYTF. The DNA for the CDR3 is TGTGCCAGCTGGGCGCAGGGGGGCCCAGCTAACTATGGCTACACCTTC.

This clonotype was counted at least ten times. The rearrangement joins TRBV4-1 to TRBJ1-2, with TRBD1 matching 7 bases. The CDR3 extends over 17 amino acids. J lost 4 bases, V lost 0 bases, and 11 bases had no gene match. CDR1 MGHRA and CDR2 YSYEKL come from the germline V gene. Here the CDR3 DNA reads TGCGCCAGCAGCCAAGATCGAAGACAGGGACCTTCCTATGGCTACACCTTC. Its translation is CASSQDRRQGPSYGYTF.

This clonotype occurred many times. The chain is built from TRBV7-2 and TRBJ2-7; tentatively, D is TRBD1 (5 bases). This CDR3 region has 13 residues. Trimming removed 5 bases from V and 1 base from J, with 9 bases in between. From germline, CDR1 is SGHTA and CDR2 FQGNSA. The CDR3 loop is CASSRTGSYEQYF. The DNA of the CDR3 is TGTGCCAGCAGCCGCACAGGTTCCTACGAGCAGTACTTC.

This clonotype was picked up many times. The chain joins TRBV5-1 to TRBJ2-3; D unclear. This CDR3 comprises 15 residues. V was pared by 0 bases and J by 0 bases, with 8 bases between. Germline V gene sequence: CDR1 SGHRS, CDR2 YFSETQ. CDR3 in amino acids: CASSLAGPSTDTQYF. In nucleotides, the CDR3 is TGCGCCAGCAGCTTGGCAGGCCCTAGCACAGATACGCAGTATTTT.

Relative to its sample, this clonotype is medium-sized. J is TRBJ2-3 and V is TRBV11-2, with no clear D. Trimming removed 1 base from V and 5 bases from J, with 1 base in between. Germline assignment: CDR1 SGHAT and CDR2 FQNNGV. This CDR3 has 11 amino acids. This CDR3 is CASSLGDTQYF. CDR3 in DNA: TGTGCCAGCAGCTTAGGAGATACGCAGTATTTT.

The rearrangement uses TRBV12-3 or TRBV12-4 and TRBJ2-1, with 10 bases identical to TRBD2. J lost 6 bases, V lost 11 bases, and 19 bases had no gene match. This CDR3 spans 17 amino acids. DNA for the CDR3: TGTGCCTTCAGTTTAGCGGGAGGAGGGGCCTTCGGCAATGAGCAGTTCTTC. Translating it yields CAFSLAGGGAFGNEQFF.

The chain employs TRBV24-1 and TRBJ2-5; maybe TRBD1 (8 bases). V was trimmed by 1 base and J by 5 bases, leaving 25 bases between them. Germline V gives CDR1 KGHDR, CDR2 SFDVKD. CDR3 size: 19 residues. CDR3 nucleotides: TGTGCCACCAGTGATTTAGGCGGGGGACAGGAGGGTTGGGGGGAGACCCAGTACTTC. This sequence encodes CATSDLGGGQEGWGETQYF.

There are many counts of this clonotype. J is TRBJ2-7 and V is TRBV7-2, with unresolved D. Germline CDR1 is SGHTA and CDR2 is FQGNSA. The CDR3 sequence is 12 residues long. Trimming removed 5 bases from V and 6 bases from J, with 11 bases in between. CDR3 nucleotides: TGTGCCAGCAGCCTCGTACCCACCGAGCAGTACTTC. This gives the protein CASSLVPTEQYF. Full variable domain (missing parts from reference TRBV7-2 and TRBJ2-7): GAGVSQSPSNKVTEKGKDVELRCDPISGHTALYWYRQSLGQGLEFLIYFQGNSAPDKSGLPSDRFSAERTGGSVSTLTIQRTQQEDSAVYLCASSLVPTEQYFGPGTRLTVT.

This clonotype was seen ten or more times. The chain recombines TRBV5-4 with TRBJ2-3; possible D gene TRBD1, 5 bases. The V gene lost 3 bases and the J gene lost 6 bases, with 14 bases spanning the gap. This CDR3 has 14 residues. Germline loops: CDR1 SGHNT, CDR2 YYREEE (reference sequence). The CDR3 loop is CASSSVWGSDTQYF. The CDR3 bases are TGTGCCAGCAGCTCCGTGTGGGGCAGTGATACGCAGTATTTT.

Ten or more counts support this clonotype. This sequence joins TRBV9 and TRBJ2-1; D is unresolved. Germline V gives CDR1 SGDLS, CDR2 YYNGEE. V lost 4 bases to trimming and J lost 5 bases, with 13 bases between them. CDR3 length: 14 residues. CDR3 region: CASSPAPGDNEQFF. In DNA form, the CDR3 reads TGTGCCAGCAGCCCCGCCCCCGGAGACAATGAGCAGTTCTTC. Full variable domain (outside the CDR3, taken from reference TRBV9 and TRBJ2-1): DSGVTQTPKHLITATGQRVTLRCSPRSGDLSVYWYQQSLDQGLQFLIQYYNGEERAKGNILERFSAQQFPDLHSELNLSSLELGDSALYFCASSPAPGDNEQFFGPGTRLTVL.

This clonotype was observed many times. V usage is TRBV2 and J usage is TRBJ2-1, with unresolved D. The CDR3 spans 13 residues. Germline CDR1 and CDR2: SNHLY and FYNNEI. Between the trimmed V and J ends, which lost 8 bases and 0 bases, there was a span of 8 bases. The CDR3 sequence: CASSTNSYNEQFF. In DNA form, the CDR3 reads TGTGCCAGCTCTACAAACTCCTACAATGAGCAGTTCTTC.

This clonotype was recorded many times. The rearrangement uses TRBV4-2 and TRBJ2-1; 10 bases align to TRBD2. Germline V CDR1 and CDR2: LGHNA, YNFKEQ. J gave up 15 bases and V 0 bases, and 11 bases lay outside the gene matches. This CDR3 is built from 15 residues. CDR3 bases: TGTGCCAGCAGCCAAGATCTCCTAGCGGGGGTTAAGCCGTTCTTC. Translated: CASSQDLLAGVKPFF.

This clonotype was seen at least ten times. V is TRBV9 and J is TRBJ1-2; tentative D call: TRBD1 (6 bases). V gave up 0 bases and J gave up 3 bases, with 15 bases separating them. The CDR3 consists of 16 residues. Germline V CDR1 and CDR2: SGDLS, YYNGEE. CDR3 sequence reads: CASSVGGKGGYYGYTF. CDR3 nucleotide sequence: TGTGCCAGCAGCGTAGGGGGTAAGGGGGGCTACTATGGCTACACCTTC.

This clonotype was counted many times. The chain combines TRBV7-2 with TRBJ1-6; 8 nucleotides line up with TRBD1. The CDR3 is 14 amino acids. Germline values: CDR1 SGHTA, CDR2 FQGNSA. J was trimmed by 8 bases and V by 7 bases; bases with no gene match: 7. The CDR3 region is CASTVTGGYSPLHF. The CDR3 nucleotides are TGTGCCAGCACGGTAACAGGGGGATATTCACCCCTCCACTTT.

This clonotype has ten or more counts. The V gene is TRBV9, the J gene TRBJ2-1, with 9 bases lining up with TRBD2. The CDR3 has 14 amino acids. Unmatched junction bases numbered 5, after V lost 0 bases and J lost 10 bases. Germline-derived CDR1 and CDR2 are SGDLS and YYNGEE. CDR3 sequence reads: CASSVGTSAWEQFF. Here the CDR3 DNA reads TGTGCCAGCAGCGTAGGGACTAGCGCTTGGGAGCAGTTCTTC.

This clonotype appeared many times. The chain is built from TRBV10-3 and TRBJ2-7; TRBD2 matches 7 bases. In germline, CDR1 is ENHRY, CDR2 SYGVKD. V gave up 3 bases and J gave up 5 bases; unmatched junction bases: 10. This CDR3 region has 15 residues. The CDR3 protein is CAISDPRTSTHEQYF. CDR3 sequence (DNA): TGTGCCATCAGTGACCCGCGGACTAGTACCCACGAGCAGTACTTC.